This entry concerns a single T cell receptor beta chain. The entry originates in a study of blood T cell repertoires in COVID-19. Study-level background: In each case, the material was cDNA or gDNA derived from T cells, B-cell-depleted T cells, or PBMCs.

Germline V lookup: CDR1 GTSNPN, CDR2 SVGIG (reference sequence). There are 14 residues in the CDR3. V gave up 7 bases and J gave up 5 bases; unmatched junction bases: 6. Per the original data handling: Reference gene primer amplification in the assay estimated nucleated cell counts. Only in-frame clones appear in the TCRdb table, and some are missing; sequencing was by immunoSEQ multiplex PCR. V and J calls and clone size are as listed in that table; D and trimming were resolved from the DNA. The sample lists approximately 210,000 clones, approximately 87% occurring once. The source material was peripheral blood. This TCR was recovered from a woman in her sixties or seventies with acute or convalescent COVID-19. The chain combines TRBV30 with TRBJ2-3; 13 nucleotides line up with TRBD2. CDR3: CASRLAGGQDTQYF. The CDR3 nucleotides are TGTGCCTCACGACTAGCGGGAGGTCAAGATACGCAGTATTTT.